These 26 T cell receptor beta chains were sequenced from one sample in a study. Each CDR3 protein is one row after TCRdb ran MiXCR on the 5' RACE reads. Of about 62,000 distinct CDR3 sequences in the sample, more than 25% were seen once. The sequencing sample was made of tumor-infiltrating naive CD4+ T cells sorted from the breast tumor. Described subset: naive CD4+ T cells, CD4+CD45RA+CD25-. Receptor source: a female donor with breast cancer.

The genes are TRBV6-1 and TRBJ2-3; 7 bases are a match to TRBD1. Unmatched junction bases numbered 2, after V lost 8 bases and J lost 0 bases. Per the germline V gene, CDR1 is MNHNS and CDR2 is SASEGT. The CDR3 covers 13 residues. In DNA, the CDR3 is TGTGCCAGCTCAGGGGGAAGCACAGATACGCAGTATTTT. It codes for CASSGGSTDTQYF.

A few counts support this clonotype. The chain couples TRBV7-9 to TRBJ2-5; TRBD1 or TRBD2 may be the D gene (5 bases each). V was clipped by 2 bases and J by 7 bases, with 11 bases between them. The CDR3 runs 13 residues. Per the germline V gene, CDR1 is SEHNR and CDR2 is FQNEAQ (reference sequence). CDR3 nucleotide sequence: TGTGCCAGCAGCTTAATGGGGACGGGGACCCAGTACTTC. It specifies CASSLMGTGTQYF.

The V gene is TRBV11-1, the J gene TRBJ2-1; 8 positions match TRBD2. From germline, CDR1 is SGHAT and CDR2 FQDESV (reference sequence). The ends lost 5 bases at V and 7 bases at J; junction bases unmatched: 7. The CDR3 is 14 amino acids. The DNA for the CDR3 is TGTGCCAGCAGCCCCATCGGGGGGGCGAATGAGCAGTTCTTC. Translated: CASSPIGGANEQFF.

The chain has TRBV28 and TRBJ1-6, with D unresolved. This CDR3 is built from 14 residues. Germline V CDR1 and CDR2: MDHEN, SYDVKM. The germline V and J ends were trimmed by 5 bases and 7 bases, with 12 bases remaining between them. Here the CDR3 reads CASSVDGLNSPLHF. CDR3 DNA sequence: TGTGCCAGCAGTGTTGACGGGTTAAATTCACCCCTCCACTTT.

This clonotype was counted between two and nine times. The chain uses TRBV3-1 and TRBJ1-1; TRBD1 aligns across 9 bases. The length of the CDR3 is 16 residues. After removal of 1 base from V and 8 bases from J, the junction contained 11 bases not matched to a gene. CDR1 LGHDT and CDR2 YNNKEL come from the germline V gene (reference sequence). The CDR3 sequence is CASSQGLRDRGDEAFF. The CDR3 DNA reads TGTGCCAGCAGCCAAGGATTACGAGACAGGGGGGACGAAGCTTTCTTT.

A few counts support this clonotype. The J gene is TRBJ2-2, the V gene TRBV7-6; D unresolved. This CDR3 is built from 13 residues. The V end was cut by 1 base, the J end by 8 bases, with 8 bases between. Germline assignment: CDR1 SGHVS and CDR2 FNYEAQ. CDR3 bases: TGTGCCAGCAGCTTAGATTTAAGAGGGGAGCTGTTTTTT. Translated: CASSLDLRGELFF.

This clonotype occurred many times. The chain recombines TRBV5-1 with TRBJ2-4; 8 nucleotides match TRBD2. V dropped 2 bases and J dropped 7; count of bases not matched to a gene: 8. Germline loops: CDR1 SGHRS, CDR2 YFSETQ. The CDR3 is made up of 15 amino acids. Here the CDR3 DNA reads TGCGCCAGCAGCTTTGACTCGACTAGCGTGAACATTCAGTACTTC. Amino acids: CASSFDSTSVNIQYF.

The chain employs TRBV30 and TRBJ1-5; a possible D gene is TRBD1 (5 bases). CDR1 GTSNPN and CDR2 SVGIG come from the germline V gene (reference sequence). The CDR3 loop spans 12 amino acids. The CDR3, as DNA: TGTGCTAACGGGGCGGGGAATCAGCCCCAGCATTTT. This codes for CANGAGNQPQHF.

This clonotype came up many times. The chain couples TRBV2 to TRBJ2-2; 10 nucleotides align to TRBD2. V gave up 3 bases and J gave up 6 bases; unmatched junction bases: 4. The CDR3 is 15 amino acids. Germline CDR1 and CDR2: SNHLY and FYNNEI. The DNA for the CDR3 is TGTGCCAGCAGTGAGGGGCTAGCGGGGGCCGGGGAGCTGTTTTTT. Protein product: CASSEGLAGAGELFF.

This clonotype occurred a few times. The rearrangement links TRBV27 to TRBJ2-5; 12 nucleotides line up with TRBD2. The V gene's germline CDR1 is MNHEY and CDR2 SMNVEV (reference sequence). The ends lost 5 bases at V and 4 bases at J; junction bases unmatched: 5. This CDR3 comprises 15 residues. The CDR3 bases are TGTGCCAGCAGTCGACTAGCGGGAGACAGAGAGACCCAGTACTTC. Amino acid sequence: CASSRLAGDRETQYF.

This chain links TRBV3-1 with TRBJ1-5; no firm D call. V gave up 4 bases and J gave up 1 base, with 8 bases separating them. The CDR3 extends over 14 amino acids. Germline-derived CDR1 and CDR2 are LGHDT and YNNKEL (reference sequence). DNA of the CDR3: TGTGCCAGCAGCCTAGTATTGAGCAATCAGCCCCAGCATTTT. It codes for CASSLVLSNQPQHF.

This clonotype appeared many times. The chain uses TRBV6-2 or TRBV6-3 and TRBJ2-7, with D perhaps TRBD1 or TRBD2 (6 bases each). CDR3 length equals 13 residues. The germline V gene encodes CDR1 MNHEY and CDR2 SVGEGT. V shed 5 bases and J shed 7 bases, with 15 bases lying between them. CDR3 bases: TGTGCCAGCAGTCACCTCCAGGGGAGGGAGCAGTACTTC. It codes for CASSHLQGREQYF.

This chain links TRBV6-1 with TRBJ1-5, with D perhaps matching TRBD1 (5 bases). Germline lookup yields CDR1 MNHNS and CDR2 SASEGT. The V end was cut by 4 bases, the J end by 2 bases, with 15 bases between. There are 16 residues in the CDR3. For the CDR3, the DNA is TGTGCCAGCAGTGCCTCGTGGTGGGGACGCAATCAGCCCCAGCATTTT. Translation gives CASSASWWGRNQPQHF.

The chain recombines TRBV6-5 with TRBJ2-1; D ambiguous. Germline-derived CDR1 and CDR2 are MNHEY and SVGAGI. Trimming pared 3 bases from V and 6 bases from J, leaving 21 bases between. This CDR3 comprises 17 residues. The CDR3 loop reads CASSYDRRLTYFNEQFF. CDR3 bases: TGTGCCAGCAGTTATGATCGGCGGCTTACTTATTTCAATGAGCAGTTCTTC.

This rearrangement joins TRBV15 to TRBJ2-2, with D perhaps matching TRBD1 (6 bases). The CDR3 spans 12 residues. Trimming removed 3 bases from V and 7 bases from J, with 6 bases in between. CDR1 is LNHNV and CDR2 is YYDKDF in the germline V gene (reference sequence). The CDR3: CATSSRGGELFF. CDR3 bases: TGTGCCACCAGCAGCAGGGGCGGGGAGCTGTTTTTT.

The genes are TRBV3-1 and TRBJ2-1; D may be TRBD1 or TRBD2 (5 bases each). Germline V gives CDR1 LGHDT, CDR2 YNNKEL (reference sequence). Trimming took off 6 bases at V and 0 bases at J, with 12 bases between the two ends. This CDR3 region has 15 residues. The DNA for the CDR3 is TGTGCCAGCAGGGCCTGGGACGGCTCCTACAATGAGCAGTTCTTC. Its translation: CASRAWDGSYNEQFF.

The chain joins TRBV3-1 to TRBJ1-2; TRBD1 agrees at 8 bases. Losses at the gene ends were 1 base for V and 7 bases for J; bases not matched to a gene: 5. This CDR3 region has 14 residues. Germline CDR1 LGHDT, CDR2 YNNKEL (reference sequence). Written as DNA, the CDR3 is TGTGCCAGCAGCCAAGCCTCAGGGGGCAGTGGCTACACCTTC. As protein: CASSQASGGSGYTF.

J is TRBJ2-1 and V is TRBV7-2; D uncertain. There are 15 residues in the CDR3. V lost 0 bases to trimming and J lost 3 bases, with 9 bases between them. Germline V gene sequence: CDR1 SGHTA, CDR2 FQGNSA. The CDR3 coding sequence is TGTGCCAGCAGCTTAGCGCTAGACCTCTACAATGAGCAGTTCTTC. Protein product: CASSLALDLYNEQFF.

The table lists this clonotype with many counts. This chain uses TRBV3-2 with TRBJ2-5; TRBD1 was called by the table and not checked on the DNA. TRBV3-2 is reported as a pseudogene. The CDR3 loop spans 15 amino acids. CDR3 region: CASSQALRERETQYF. The CDR3 region has the DNA TGTGCCAGCAGCCAAGCTTTACGGGAGAGGGAGACCCAGTACTTC.

This clonotype was detected only a few times. V usage is TRBV24-1 and J usage is TRBJ2-3, with 7 bases identical to TRBD1. J was trimmed by 5 bases and V by 1 base; bases with no gene match: 8. Germline assignment: CDR1 KGHDR and CDR2 SFDVKD. This CDR3 contains 16 residues. The CDR3 spells CATSDFGQGVQDTQYF. In DNA form, the CDR3 reads TGTGCCACCAGTGATTTTGGGCAGGGGGTGCAAGATACGCAGTATTTT.

The V and J genes are TRBV6-5 and TRBJ2-7; 12 bases match TRBD1. This CDR3 region has 16 residues. Per the germline V gene, CDR1 is MNHEY and CDR2 is SVGAGI. J gave up 4 bases and V 2 bases, and 6 bases lay outside the gene matches. The CDR3 nucleotides read TGTGCCAGCAGTTACGAGGGGACAGGGGGCGGGTACGAGCAGTACTTC. Its protein product is CASSYEGTGGGYEQYF.

This clonotype was seen more than once but under ten times. The J gene is TRBJ2-3, the V gene TRBV29-1; D is unresolved. Trimming stripped 3 bases from V and 0 bases from J, with 10 bases between. This CDR3 is 14 amino acids long. Germline-derived CDR1 and CDR2 are SQVTM and ANQGSEA. The CDR3 nucleotides are TGCAGCGTTGACCCAGGTCCTAGCACAGATACGCAGTATTTT. Protein: CSVDPGPSTDTQYF.

There are a few counts of this clonotype. CDR3 bases: TGTGCTAGTGGTTTTGGGGGCGCAGATACGCAGTATTTT. Its protein product is CASGFGGADTQYF. The rearrangement uses TRBV12-5 and TRBJ2-3; D may be TRBD1 (6 bases). Between the trimmed V and J ends, which lost 3 bases and 4 bases, there was a span of 8 bases. From germline, CDR1 is LGHNT and CDR2 FRNRAP. This CDR3 has 13 residues. Full variable domain (remainder filled in from reference TRBV12-5 and TRBJ2-3): DARVTQTPRHKVTEMGQEVTMRCQPILGHNTVFWYRQTMMQGLELLAYFRNRAPLDDSGMPKDRFSAEMPDATLATLKIQPSEPRDSAVYFCASGFGGADTQYFGPGTRLTVL.

This chain connects TRBV5-6 to TRBJ2-3; D is possibly TRBD1 or TRBD2 (5 bases each). This CDR3 is 15 amino acids long. The germline V and J ends were trimmed by 7 bases and 0 bases, with 15 bases remaining between them. From germline, CDR1 is SGHDT and CDR2 YYEEEE. CDR3 bases: TGTGCCAGCGAGCTGCTCGGGGCTAGCACAGATACGCAGTATTTT. It is translated as CASELLGASTDTQYF. The whole variable domain, filled in from reference TRBV5-6 and TRBJ2-3, reads DAGVTQSPTHLIKTRGQQVTLRCSPKSGHDTVSWYQQALGQGPQFIFQYYEEEERQRGNFPDRFSGHQFPNYSSELNVNALLLGDSALYLCASELLGASTDTQYFGPGTRLTVL.

This clonotype was seen a few times. Being one base from a much bigger clone, this may be a read error. The J gene is TRBJ2-5, the V gene TRBV25-1, with 12 positions matching TRBD1. Germline-derived CDR1 and CDR2 are MGHDK and SYGVNS. This CDR3 spans 16 amino acids. The trim removed 8 bases at V and 5 bases at J, leaving 12 bases unmatched. CDR3 amino acids: CASGRTGTGGLETQYF. In DNA form, the CDR3 reads TGTGCCAGCGGTAGAACCGGGACAGGGGGCCTGGAGACCCAGTACTTC.

In regard to this clonotype: One base away lies a much larger clone, so this may be a sequencing read error. The chain is built from TRBV7-6 and TRBJ1-6; the match to TRBD1 covers 8 bases. CDR1 is SGHVS, CDR2 FNYEAQ, per germline. The CDR3 has 15 amino acids. CDR3 sequence: CAGSPGTGKNSPLHF. CDR3 DNA sequence: TGTGCCGGCAGCCCGGGGACAGGCAAGAATTCACCCCTCCACTTT.